This T cell receptor beta chain was identified during a study of shared clonotypes between healthy human individuals (TCRdb year 2020). About the full investigation: The cohort included three men and a couple of women between 18 and 49 years of age. Libraries were prepared and TCR repertoires were sequenced by different laboratories using diverse techniques, in order to increase sequencing depth and limit assay-specific biases. Leukapheresis yielded between about 0.94 and 10 billion PBMCs per donor. To estimate repertoire size and how much clonotypes are shared between individuals, the study performed deep sequencing of blood TCR repertoires from a few healthy adults. Per donor, three plates each were used for CD4 naive and CD4 memory, two for CD8 naive, and one for CD8 memory.

Using the deep immunoSEQ assay, TCR CDR3 regions were amplified from genomic DNA by multiplex PCR. Extracted genomic DNA from each cell subset was distributed evenly across all wells of several immunoSEQ 96-well plates, and each plate was treated as a replicate. For sorted subsets, each replicate PCR was loaded with 200 ng genomic DNA, equivalent to 30,000 or so T cell genomes. Purified libraries were quantified with a Qubit 3.0 fluorometer, sized on a Bioanalyzer 2100, and re-quantified with the KAPA Library Quantification kit. Every immunoSEQ 96-well plate was sequenced on a separate single-read 150-cycle Illumina NextSeq 550 flow cell. As for how the authors treated the data: The immunoSEQ output contained only junctional sequences without quality scores, so filtering could not match that applied to full-length reads. Sequences were annotated with PyIR, a Python wrapper for IgBLAST v1.9, and V/J genes and CDR3 were assigned using IMGT germline references. Reads were filtered out if the reads had weak V/J assignments (E-value above 1e-6), no CDR3, stop codons, out-of-frame junctions, or ambiguous translated residues. V3J clonotypes were defined as sequences sharing the same inferred V gene, J gene, and CDR3 amino acid sequence. To compute the percentage overlap between repertoires, the number of shared unique clonotypes was divided by the size of the smaller repertoire. Repertoire richness was assessed with RTK rarefaction, the Chao1 estimator, and Recon v2.1 estimates of unobserved clonotypes. Generation probabilities for all TCRbeta clonotypes obtained by the gDNA method from a handful of donors were computed using OLGA. TCRdb stores this immuneACCESS table with in-frame sequences only. Part of the clones is absent; in the studies checked, under half of the shortfall reflects unresolved V genes, and no reason is known for the rest. The V and J calls and clone size come from that table; D and trimming were worked out from the DNA. Counted in this sample were over 2 million clones; about 95% of them appeared once. Of the sample, about 1.1% falls within the top ten clones.

As regards this clone: It lacks a known antigen. It has no much larger one-base neighbor in the sample; base qualities were not kept.

Results the study describes overall, beyond this receptor: Incomplete sequencing was indicated by rarefaction of sorted-subset datasets, despite the large sequencing depth. Sampling was restricted to blood, and TCR repertoires in tissues likely differ from the TCR repertoires found in blood. Sharing across a few donors was observed for roughly 5.4% of naive CD4, about 3.2% of naive CD8, about 2.3% of memory CD4, and roughly 0.4% of memory CD8 clonotypes. Estimated clonotype richness was generally larger for naive than for memory subsets. Pairwise subsampling indicated that sequencing depth was expected to affect the degree of clonotype sharing among donors. Higher generation probabilities were observed for clonotypes shared by all four sorted-subset donors than for non-shared clonotypes. Because the study included only a small number of donors, the genetic and exposure-history diversity represented was limited.

CD8 naive samples were obtained by positive selection for CCR7 among CD45RO-negative cells, yielding a CD45RA+CCR7+ population from which TemRA cells were excluded. The donors were healthy, HIV-negative adults with no recently reported acute infections or vaccinations. Only Caucasian adults living in Nashville, Tennessee, USA were represented among the donors. Blood was collected by leukapheresis, and PBMCs were isolated by Ficoll-Histopaque density gradient centrifugation and then cryopreserved in liquid nitrogen vapor phase. Analytical flow cytometry was used to check the purity and quantity of every magnetically sorted T cell population. Genomic DNA was isolated from each sorted fraction and quantified by UV absorbance on a Nanodrop 2000c. The germline V gene (reference sequence) provides CDR1 SEHNR and CDR2 FQNEAQ. Reading from cysteine to phenylalanine, the CDR3 counts 12 amino acids. The retained sequence is limited to the CDR3, 36 bases, with the frame set at the first base. The trim is 4 bases for V and 13 bases for J, with a gap of 16 bases between the germline ends.

The chain links TRBV7-9 with TRBJ1-1; no D gene can be assigned with confidence. Sequences were obtained from naive CD8+ T cells sorted from blood. The cell subset or site label on this specimen signifies: CD45RA+CCR7+. This TCR came from a man younger than 35 in good health. The CDR3 in this case is CASSSGNTGGFF. The DNA reads as follows: TGTGCCAGCAGCTCGGGAAACACGGGAGGTTTCTTT.